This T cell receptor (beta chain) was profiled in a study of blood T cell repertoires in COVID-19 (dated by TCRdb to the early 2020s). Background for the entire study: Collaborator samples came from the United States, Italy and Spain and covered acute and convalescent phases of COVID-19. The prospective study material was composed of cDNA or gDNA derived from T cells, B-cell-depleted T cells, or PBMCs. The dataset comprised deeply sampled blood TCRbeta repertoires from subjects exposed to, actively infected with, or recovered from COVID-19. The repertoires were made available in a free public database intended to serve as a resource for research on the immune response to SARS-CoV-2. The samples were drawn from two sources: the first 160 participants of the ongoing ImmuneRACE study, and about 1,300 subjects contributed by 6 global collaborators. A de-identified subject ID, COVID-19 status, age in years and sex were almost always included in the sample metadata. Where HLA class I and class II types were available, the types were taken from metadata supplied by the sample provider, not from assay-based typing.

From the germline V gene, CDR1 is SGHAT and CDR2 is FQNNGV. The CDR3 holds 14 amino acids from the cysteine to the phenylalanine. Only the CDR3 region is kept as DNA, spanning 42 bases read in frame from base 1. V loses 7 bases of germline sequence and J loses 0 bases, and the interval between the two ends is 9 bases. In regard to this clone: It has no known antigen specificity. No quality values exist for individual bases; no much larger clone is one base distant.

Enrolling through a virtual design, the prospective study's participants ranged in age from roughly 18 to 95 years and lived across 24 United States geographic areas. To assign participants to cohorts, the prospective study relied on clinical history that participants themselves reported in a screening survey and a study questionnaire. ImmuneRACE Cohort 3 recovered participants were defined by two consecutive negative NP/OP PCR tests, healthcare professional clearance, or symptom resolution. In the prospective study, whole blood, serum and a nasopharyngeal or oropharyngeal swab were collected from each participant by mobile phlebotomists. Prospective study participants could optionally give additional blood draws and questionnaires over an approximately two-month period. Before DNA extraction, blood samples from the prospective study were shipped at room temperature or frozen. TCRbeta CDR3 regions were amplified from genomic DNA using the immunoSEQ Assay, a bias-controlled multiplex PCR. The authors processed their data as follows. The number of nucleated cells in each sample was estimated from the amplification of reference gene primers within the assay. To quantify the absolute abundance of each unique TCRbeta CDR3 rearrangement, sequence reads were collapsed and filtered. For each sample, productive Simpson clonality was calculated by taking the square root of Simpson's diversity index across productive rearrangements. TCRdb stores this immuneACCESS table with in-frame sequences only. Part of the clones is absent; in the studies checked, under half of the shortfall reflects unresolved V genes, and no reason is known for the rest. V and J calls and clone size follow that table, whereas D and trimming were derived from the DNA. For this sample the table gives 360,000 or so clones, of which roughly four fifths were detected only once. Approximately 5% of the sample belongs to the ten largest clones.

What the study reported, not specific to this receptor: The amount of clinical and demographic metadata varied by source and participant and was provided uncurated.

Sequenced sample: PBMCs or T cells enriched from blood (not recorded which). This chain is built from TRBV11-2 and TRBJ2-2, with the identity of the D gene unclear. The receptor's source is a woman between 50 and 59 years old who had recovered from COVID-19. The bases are TGTGCCAGCAACCCGCGGCCGAACACCGGGGAGCTGTTTTTT. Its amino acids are CASNPRPNTGELFF.